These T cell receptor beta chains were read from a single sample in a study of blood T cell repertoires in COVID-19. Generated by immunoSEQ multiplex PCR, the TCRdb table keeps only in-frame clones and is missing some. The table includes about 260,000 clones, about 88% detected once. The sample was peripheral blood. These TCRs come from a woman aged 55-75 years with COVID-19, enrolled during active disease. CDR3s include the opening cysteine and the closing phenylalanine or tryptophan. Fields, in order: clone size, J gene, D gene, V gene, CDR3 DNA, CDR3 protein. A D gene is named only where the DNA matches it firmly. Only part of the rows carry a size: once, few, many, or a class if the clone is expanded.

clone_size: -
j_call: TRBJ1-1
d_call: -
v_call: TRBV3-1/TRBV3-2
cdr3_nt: TGTGCCAGCAGCCAAGTAGGAAGCCACGGGACTTTCTTT
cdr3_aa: CASSQVGSHGTFF

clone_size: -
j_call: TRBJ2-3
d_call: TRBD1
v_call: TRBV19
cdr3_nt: TGTGCCAGTAGTCGGCCAGGGGGCGCAGATACGCAGTATTTT
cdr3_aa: CASSRPGGADTQYF

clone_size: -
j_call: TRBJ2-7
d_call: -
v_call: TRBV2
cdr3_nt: TGTGCCAGCAGTGAGGGGAGGCGGTCCTACGAGCAGTACTTC
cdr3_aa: CASSEGRRSYEQYF

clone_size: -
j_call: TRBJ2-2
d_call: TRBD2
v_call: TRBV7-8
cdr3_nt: TGTGCCAGCAGCTTAGTCCCGGGACTAGCGGGAGTGAACACCGGGGAGCTGTTTTTT
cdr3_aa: CASSLVPGLAGVNTGELFF

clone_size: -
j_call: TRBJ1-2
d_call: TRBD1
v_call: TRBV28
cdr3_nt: TGTGCCAGCAGTTTTTGGTCCGGACAGGGGGTTAGTTATGGCTACACCTTC
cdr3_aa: CASSFWSGQGVSYGYTF

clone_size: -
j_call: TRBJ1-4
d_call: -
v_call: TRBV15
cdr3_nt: TGTGCCACCAGCAGAGGGGGACATCAAAAGGGAAAACTGTTTTTT
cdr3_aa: CATSRGGHQKGKLFF

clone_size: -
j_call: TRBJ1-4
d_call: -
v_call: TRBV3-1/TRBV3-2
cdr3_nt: TGTGCCAGCAGCCGTTCGGACTTATCAAAACTGTTTTTT
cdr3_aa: CASSRSDLSKLFF

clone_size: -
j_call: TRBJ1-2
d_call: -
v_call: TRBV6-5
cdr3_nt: TGTGCCAGCAGTCGAAAGATGCGAGACTATGGCTACACCTTC
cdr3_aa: CASSRKMRDYGYTF

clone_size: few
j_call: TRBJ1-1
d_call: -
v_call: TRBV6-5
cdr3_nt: TGTGCCAGCAGACCCCATAGTAACACTGAAGCTTTCTTT
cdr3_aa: CASRPHSNTEAFF

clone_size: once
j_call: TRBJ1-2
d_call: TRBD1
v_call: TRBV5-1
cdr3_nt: TGCGCCAGCAGCTTGTCCGACAGGGGGGGCTATGGCTACACCTTC
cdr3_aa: CASSLSDRGGYGYTF

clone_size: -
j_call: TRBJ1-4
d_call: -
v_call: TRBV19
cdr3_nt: TGTGCCAGTAGTGCCTCGGTCGTTAATGAAAAACTGTTTTTT
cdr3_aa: CASSASVVNEKLFF

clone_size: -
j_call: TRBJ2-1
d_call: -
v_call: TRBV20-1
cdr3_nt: TGCAGTGCTAGTCTCCGCTCCTACAATGAGCAGTTCTTC
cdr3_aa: CSASLRSYNEQFF

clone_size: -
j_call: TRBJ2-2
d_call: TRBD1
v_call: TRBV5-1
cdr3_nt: TGCGCCAGCAGACCCGGGACAGGGGGCGTGGAGGAGCTGTTTTTT
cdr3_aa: CASRPGTGGVEELFF

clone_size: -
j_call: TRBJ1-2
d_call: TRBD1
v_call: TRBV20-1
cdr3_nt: TGCAGTGCTACGGGACAGTATGGCTACACCTTC
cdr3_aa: CSATGQYGYTF

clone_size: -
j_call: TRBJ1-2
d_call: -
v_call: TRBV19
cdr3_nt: TGTGCCAGTACCCTATTTTCCGCGGGCCTATGGCATGGCTACACCTTC
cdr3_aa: CASTLFSAGLWHGYTF

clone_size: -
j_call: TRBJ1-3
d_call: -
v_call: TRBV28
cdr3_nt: TGTGCCAGCAGTTTAATTCCAGGGCCTGGAAACACCATATATTTT
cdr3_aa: CASSLIPGPGNTIYF